The next 28 T cell receptor beta chains were all read from a single sample in a study of T cell repertoires in cytomegalovirus infection. TCRdb re-derived calls from the reads in MiXCR, one entry per CDR3 protein. Of approximately 750,000 distinct CDR3 sequences in the sample, 35% are singletons; the top ten hold roughly 2.9%. Sequenced: PBMCs. The receptors here all came from a human donor in good health (CMV status not recorded). Some clones in this sample may be carry-over from other donors' samples.

Notes on this clonotype: The CDR3 carries no conserved terminal phenylalanine or tryptophan, so it likely arises from a read error. This chain joins TRBV7-8 and TRBJ2-7, with D perhaps TRBD1 (7 bases). Germline V gives CDR1 SGHVS, CDR2 FQNEAQ. Trimming pared 3 bases from V and 7 bases from J, leaving 10 bases between. This CDR3 is 12 amino acids long. CDR3 residues: CASSFQGGEQYL. The DNA for the CDR3 is TGTGCCAGCAGCTTTCAGGGGGGAGAGCAGTACTTA.

Details on this clonotype: A read error may produce the germline difference seen at one junction end. The chain uses TRBV7-3 and TRBJ2-1; D could derive from TRBD1 or TRBD2 (5 bases each). Germline assignment: CDR1 SGHTA and CDR2 FQGTGA. The CDR3 extends over 17 amino acids. The CDR3 here is CSSSLIGDLSSYNEQFF. The DNA of the CDR3 is TGTTCCAGCAGCTTAATCGGGGACCTGAGCTCCTACAATGAGCAGTTCTTC.

This clonotype has only a few counts. The chain is built from TRBV2 and TRBJ2-7; D is perhaps TRBD2 (5 bases). Trimming shortened V by 4 bases and J by 7 bases, and 17 bases separated the two germline ends. This CDR3 is built from 14 residues. CDR1 is SNHLY, CDR2 FYNNEI, per germline. CDR3 bases: TGTGCCAGCAGTGCTGAGGGTTACCTGGGGGAGCAGTACTTC. Translation gives CASSAEGYLGEQYF.

The rearrangement joins TRBV11-2 to TRBJ2-1; possibly TRBD2 for D (5 bases). V shed 7 bases and J shed 4 bases, with 17 bases lying between them. CDR1 SGHAT and CDR2 FQNNGV come from the germline V gene. The CDR3 contains 15 residues. CDR3 residues: CASIRGRVAYNEQFF. In nucleotides, the CDR3 is TGTGCCAGCATCCGAGGGCGGGTTGCATACAATGAGCAGTTCTTC.

The CDR3 region has the DNA TGTGCCAGTATTTCCTCCCGACGGGCAATTTACAATGAGCAGTTCTTC. Residues: CASISSRRAIYNEQFF. V and J are TRBV19 and TRBJ2-1; D unclear. This CDR3 spans 16 amino acids. Per germline, CDR1 LNHDA and CDR2 SQIVND (reference sequence). Between the trimmed V and J ends, which lost 7 bases and 4 bases, there was a span of 20 bases.

V gene TRBV27 combines with J gene TRBJ1-1; 8 bases agree with TRBD1. The trim removed 4 bases at V and 1 base at J, leaving 5 bases unmatched. CDR3 length equals 15 residues. From germline, CDR1 is MNHEY and CDR2 SMNVEV (reference sequence). CDR3 protein: CASSYSGTGNTEAFF. Written as DNA, the CDR3 is TGTGCCAGCAGTTACTCCGGGACAGGGAACACTGAAGCTTTCTTT.

V usage is TRBV28 and J usage is TRBJ1-6, with D unresolved. The germline V gene encodes CDR1 MDHEN and CDR2 SYDVKM. Trimming removed 4 bases from V and 5 bases from J, with 6 bases in between. CDR3 length: 13 residues. The CDR3 DNA sequence: TGTGCCAGCAGTTACGGGAATAATTCACCCCTCCACTTT. As protein: CASSYGNNSPLHF.

Concerning this clonotype: Compared with germline, one end of the junction differs, possibly owing to a read error. The chain couples TRBV28 to TRBJ1-1; no clear D gene. This CDR3 has 12 amino acids. Germline assignment: CDR1 MDHEN and CDR2 SYDVKM. As DNA, the CDR3 is TGTGCCCGCAGTTCCCGGCCCACTGAAGCTTTCTTT. Its translation is CARSSRPTEAFF.

The V and J genes are TRBV7-6 and TRBJ2-7, with 13 nucleotides matching TRBD2. Germline trimming cut 4 bases from V and 3 bases from J; bases unmatched to any gene: 6. In germline, CDR1 is SGHVS, CDR2 FNYEAQ. The CDR3 runs to 16 residues. In DNA form, the CDR3 reads TGTGCCAGCAGCTACCGGACTAGCGGGAGAGGCTACGAGCAGTACTTC. This codes for CASSYRTSGRGYEQYF. The complete variable domain, with remaining parts taken from reference TRBV7-6 and TRBJ2-7, reads GAGVSQSPRYKVTKRGQDVALRCDPISGHVSLYWYRQALGQGPEFLTYFNYEAQQDKSGLPNDRFSAERPEGSISTLTIQRTEQRDSAMYRCASSYRTSGRGYEQYFGPGTRLTVT.

The CDR3 region has the DNA TGCAGTGCCCTAACGGGGACGGCGGTCAATCAGCCCCAGCATTTT. Its translation: CSALTGTAVNQPQHF. The V and J genes are TRBV20-1 and TRBJ1-5; D possibly corresponds to TRBD1 (5 bases). There are 15 residues in the CDR3. Trimming stripped 6 bases from V and 3 bases from J, with 18 bases between. Germline-derived CDR1 and CDR2 are DFQATT and SNEGSKA (reference sequence).

The chain links TRBV19 to TRBJ1-2, with D possibly matching TRBD1 (6 bases). With 3 bases removed from V and 4 bases from J, the gap between germline ends came to 15 bases. CDR3 length equals 15 residues. Germline V gene data show CDR1 as LNHDA and CDR2 as SQIVND (reference sequence). The CDR3 bases are TGTGCCAGTAGTATTCTGGGGGCGGCCCCCTATGGCTACACCTTC. Amino acid sequence: CASSILGAAPYGYTF.

This clonotype was counted a few times. V is TRBV28 and J is TRBJ1-1, with 11 bases lining up with TRBD1. The CDR3 is 17 amino acids. Germline V gene data show CDR1 as MDHEN and CDR2 as SYDVKM. V lost 5 bases and J lost 11; bases outside the gene matches: 19. CDR3 coding DNA: TGTGCCAGCAGTACCTCGGGACAGGGGGGAGGAGAAAGAAAGGCTTTCTTT. It specifies CASSTSGQGGGERKAFF.

This clonotype was detected only once. The chain employs TRBV27 and TRBJ1-2, with no clear D. V was shortened by 4 bases and J by 4 bases, with 19 bases between the two germline ends. Germline values: CDR1 MNHEY, CDR2 SMNVEV (reference sequence). CDR3 length: 16 residues. The DNA for the CDR3 is TGTGCCAGCAGTTCCACACAGACAAGCCCTATCTATGGCTACACCTTC. This sequence encodes CASSSTQTSPIYGYTF.

V is TRBV29-1 and J is TRBJ2-7; 7 bases map to TRBD2. The CDR3 runs to 13 residues. Looked up from germline, CDR1 is SQVTM and CDR2 is ANQGSEA. Trimming took 4 bases from V and 7 from J; bases not matched to a gene: 10. The CDR3 here is CSVGVGGDGEQYF. The CDR3 region has the DNA TGCAGCGTTGGGGTGGGGGGGGACGGTGAGCAGTACTTC.

The chain recombines TRBV20-1 with TRBJ2-7; TRBD1 might be the D (6 bases). Germline values: CDR1 DFQATT, CDR2 SNEGSKA (reference sequence). V was clipped by 6 bases and J by 6 bases, with 21 bases between them. The CDR3 sequence is 14 residues long. CDR3 residues: CSASIGGWDREQYF. Written as DNA, the CDR3 is TGCAGTGCCTCTATTGGGGGCTGGGATCGCGAGCAGTACTTC.

This clonotype was counted a few times. CDR3 DNA: TGTGCCACCAGCAGAGATCGGGGGGGGGGCGTCACTGAAGCTTTCTTT. Translating gives CATSRDRGGGVTEAFF. This chain uses TRBV15 with TRBJ1-1; tentatively, D is TRBD1 (6 bases). This CDR3 region has 16 residues. Trimming left V 0 bases short and J 4 bases short, with 15 bases between. Per germline, CDR1 LNHNV and CDR2 YYDKDF (reference sequence).

V gene TRBV12-3 or TRBV12-4 combines with J gene TRBJ1-5; a possible D gene is TRBD1 (6 bases). V lost 3 bases and J lost 7, with 13 bases in between. The CDR3 spans 14 residues. DNA of the CDR3: TGTGCCAGCAGTTTGGAGGGGGTCAAACAGCCCCAGCATTTT. Its protein product is CASSLEGVKQPQHF.

The chain links TRBV12-3 or TRBV12-4 to TRBJ2-5; perhaps TRBD2 as D (7 bases). With 6 bases removed from V and 4 bases from J, the gap between germline ends came to 15 bases. The CDR3 totals 14 residues. CDR3 coding DNA: TGTGCCAGCAGCAGCTTGGGAGGGGGAGAGACCCAGTACTTC. Translated: CASSSLGGGETQYF.

V usage is TRBV5-1 and J usage is TRBJ2-3; D is possibly TRBD1 or TRBD2 (5 bases each). Trimming removed 4 bases at V and 5 bases at J, with 20 bases between. CDR3 length: 16 residues. The germline gives CDR1 SGHRS, CDR2 YFSETQ. As DNA, the CDR3 is TGCGCCAGCAGCCCTACCAGGGACCCAGCCCTAGATACGCAGTATTTT. Translation gives CASSPTRDPALDTQYF. Complete variable domain (other parts from reference TRBV5-1 and TRBJ2-3): KAGVTQTPRYLIKTRGQQVTLSCSPISGHRSVSWYQQTPGQGLQFLFEYFSETQRNKGNFPGRFSGRQFSNSRSEMNVSTLELGDSALYLCASSPTRDPALDTQYFGPGTRLTVL.

This chain joins TRBV20-1 and TRBJ1-5; D call uncertain. The CDR3 extends over 17 amino acids. Germline V gene lookup returns CDR1 DFQATT and CDR2 SNEGSKA (reference sequence). Trimming took 6 bases from V and 0 from J, leaving 21 bases between them. The CDR3 DNA sequence: TGCAGTGCCTACCATGGAGCTCAGGACCATAGCAATCAGCCCCAGCATTTT. The encoded protein is CSAYHGAQDHSNQPQHF.

The CDR3 DNA is TGTGCCAGCAGTTTTTCTACAGGAGTAGGATCGGACATTCAGTACTTC. Amino acids: CASSFSTGVGSDIQYF. The chain recombines TRBV7-9 with TRBJ2-4, with D perhaps TRBD1 (5 bases). The CDR3 length is 16 residues. Germline CDR1 reads SEHNR; CDR2 reads FQNEAQ (reference sequence). Trimming cost V 6 bases and J 8 bases, with 23 bases left between them.

This clonotype was picked up a small number of times. V and J are TRBV10-3 and TRBJ2-1, with TRBD1 matching over 7 bases. CDR1 is ENHRY, CDR2 SYGVKD, per germline. The CDR3 contains 15 residues. V dropped 6 bases and J dropped 4; count of bases not matched to a gene: 9. CDR3 nucleotides: TGTGCCATCAGCTCAGACAGGGTCGGGTACAATGAGCAGTTCTTC. This sequence encodes CAISSDRVGYNEQFF.

The chain carries TRBV12-3 or TRBV12-4 and TRBJ2-5, with TRBD2 matching over 7 bases. J was trimmed by 7 bases and V by 3 bases; bases with no gene match: 17. This CDR3 comprises 17 residues. CDR3 nucleotides: TGTGCCAGCAGTTTGGGGGAGGGATCGGCCAGAGTCGGGACCCAGTACTTC. Translated, it gives CASSLGEGSARVGTQYF.

This clonotype was detected a few times. The rearrangement uses TRBV4-2 and TRBJ2-6, with D maybe TRBD1 (6 bases). The V end was cut by 4 bases, the J end by 1 base, with 20 bases between. Germline values: CDR1 LGHNA, CDR2 YNFKEQ. CDR3 length equals 19 residues. The CDR3 protein is CASSRNSRGTGSGANVLTF. CDR3 nucleotide sequence: TGTGCCAGCAGCCGGAACTCCAGGGGAACTGGGTCTGGGGCCAACGTCCTGACTTTC.

The chain is built from TRBV7-8 and TRBJ2-3; D may be TRBD1 or TRBD2 (5 bases each). V gave up 2 bases and J gave up 6 bases, with 12 bases separating them. Per the germline V gene, CDR1 is SGHVS and CDR2 is FQNEAQ. This CDR3 comprises 14 residues. The CDR3 reads CASSLRRGPDTQYF. CDR3 sequence (DNA): TGTGCCAGCAGCTTACGTCGGGGACCTGATACGCAGTATTTT.

The V and J genes are TRBV11-2 and TRBJ2-2; TRBD1 is a possible D gene (6 bases). Trimming cost V 7 bases and J 6 bases, with 15 bases left between them. CDR1 is SGHAT and CDR2 is FQNNGV in the germline V gene. This CDR3 has 14 residues. The CDR3 loop is CASTQLRGPGELFF. The CDR3 DNA follows: TGTGCCAGCACCCAGCTCAGGGGTCCCGGGGAGCTGTTTTTT.

The chain employs TRBV7-9 and TRBJ1-4; D might be TRBD1 (5 bases). V shed 5 bases and J shed 7 bases, with 17 bases lying between them. The length of the CDR3 is 15 residues. CDR1 and CDR2 from the germline V gene are SEHNR and FQNEAQ (reference sequence). In nucleotides, the CDR3 is TGTGCCAGCAGCCCTCGGGGGGGAGGAGGTGAAAAACTGTTTTTT. Protein: CASSPRGGGGEKLFF.

Turning to this clonotype: Relative to the germline gene, one junction end is altered; a read error may explain this. The chain uses TRBV20-1 and TRBJ1-1; D call uncertain. The length of the CDR3 is 13 residues. CDR1 and CDR2 from the germline V gene are DFQATT and SNEGSKA (reference sequence). CDR3 in DNA: TGCAGTGCCAGAGAGAGGGTGGATACTGAAGCTTTCTTT. This codes for CSARERVDTEAFF.